Detailed here is one T cell receptor (beta chain). Its binding antigen is unknown. The record has no base qualities; no much larger clone is one base away. This record belongs to a study of shared clonotypes between healthy human individuals (dated by TCRdb to 2020 to 2022). About the investigation overall: Three men and a couple of women, aged 18 to 49 years, made up the cohort. To estimate repertoire size and how much clonotype sharing occurs between individuals, the study deeply sequenced the blood TCR repertoires of about five healthy adults. Between about 0.85 and 10 billion PBMCs per donor were obtained by leukapheresis. Per donor, three plates each were used for CD4 naive and CD4 memory, two for CD8 naive, and one for CD8 memory. To increase sequencing depth and limit assay-specific biases, TCR repertoire library preparation and sequencing were carried out by different laboratories using diverse techniques. Study-wide conclusions, independent of this receptor: Only blood was sampled, and tissue TCR repertoires likely differ from those in blood. Even with the large sequencing depth, rarefaction of the sorted-subset datasets indicated that sequencing was incomplete. Naive subsets generally had larger estimated clonotype richness than memory subsets did. Higher generation probabilities were observed for clonotypes shared by all four sorted-subset donors than for non-shared clonotypes. Pairwise subsampling indicated that sequencing depth was expected to affect the degree of clonotype sharing among donors. Because the study included only a small number of donors, the genetic and exposure-history diversity represented was limited. Sharing across a few donors was observed for around 5% of naive CD4, under 4% of naive CD8, over 2% of memory CD4, and around 0.4% of memory CD8 clonotypes.

The donors were healthy, HIV-negative adults who had no recently reported acute infections or vaccinations. Only Caucasian adults living in Nashville, Tennessee, USA were represented among the donors. CD4+ T cells were enriched by magnetic negative selection; naive cells were then positively selected on CD45RA, and the negative fraction formed the memory subset. Blood was collected by leukapheresis, and PBMCs were isolated by Ficoll-Histopaque density gradient centrifugation and then cryopreserved in liquid nitrogen vapor phase. Purity and quantity of every magnetically sorted T cell population were checked by analytical flow cytometry. Each sorted fraction had its genomic DNA isolated and then quantified by UV absorbance on a Nanodrop 2000c. Trimming takes 5 bases from V and 15 bases from J, and the germline ends sit 13 bases apart. The CDR3 spans 11 residues, from the cysteine through the phenylalanine. The CDR3 DNA has 33 bases and is translated from base 1. CDR1 and CDR2, per the germline V gene, are MNHNS and SASEGT.

Using the deep immunoSEQ assay, multiplex PCR amplified TCR CDR3 regions from genomic DNA. Extracted genomic DNA from each cell subset was distributed evenly across all wells of several immunoSEQ 96-well plates, and each plate was treated as a replicate. For sorted subsets, roughly 200 ng of genomic DNA, equivalent to 30,000 or so T cell genomes, went into each replicate PCR. Purified libraries were quantified with a Qubit 3.0 fluorometer, sized on a Bioanalyzer 2100, and re-quantified with the KAPA Library Quantification kit. A separate single-read 150-cycle Illumina NextSeq 550 flow cell was used to sequence each immunoSEQ 96-well plate. The authors processed their data as follows. The immunoSEQ output contained only junctional sequences without quality scores, so filtering could not match that applied to full-length reads. To assign V/J genes and CDR3, sequences were annotated against IMGT germline references using PyIR, a Python wrapper for IgBLAST v1.9. Any read was removed if the V/J assignment was weak (E-value above 1e-6), the CDR3 was missing, or the read contained stop codons, out-of-frame junctions, or ambiguous translated residues. V3J clonotypes were defined as sequences sharing the same inferred V gene, J gene, and CDR3 amino acid sequence. To compute the percentage overlap between repertoires, the number of shared unique clonotypes was divided by the size of the smaller repertoire. RTK rarefaction, the Chao1 estimator, and Recon v2.1 estimates of unobserved clonotypes were used to assess repertoire richness. For all TCRbeta clonotypes obtained by the gDNA method from a handful of donors, generation probabilities were computed with OLGA. Sourced from immuneACCESS, this table was stored by TCRdb with only in-frame sequences that have V and J called. A share of the clones is absent; for the studies checked, an unresolved V gene accounts for under half, and the remainder has no known explanation. The D gene and trimming were derived from the DNA, and the V and J assignments and clone size from that table. This sample gives roughly 2.5 million clones in total; around 94% of them show up just once. 0.13% to 0.15% of the sample belongs to the ten largest clones.

Material for sequencing was naive CD4+ T cells sorted from blood. According to the study, the label for this sample's cell subset or site signals: CD45RA+ positively selected. The V and J genes are TRBV6-1 and TRBJ1-4, with the D gene too uncertain to name. This clonotype originated in a man younger than 30 in good health. The CDR3 region reads CASSLHSGVFF. Here is the DNA: TGTGCCAGCAGTTTGCACTCCGGGGTGTTTTTT.